The 25 T cell receptor beta chains given below trace back to one sample, sequenced in a study of T-cell reconstitution after alpha-beta-depleted transplantation in children. Molecular barcoding with unique molecular identifiers was used for the TCRbeta library. TCRdb used MiXCR to reprocess the PCR reads, holding one entry per CDR3 protein. Of fewer than 550,000 distinct CDR3 sequences listed, 11% are singletons. The material was PBMCs, mostly from graft donor cells, obtained 180 days after TCRalphabeta/CD19-depleted stem cell transplant. All receptors derive from a female patient between 2 and 15 years old who had a stem cell transplant for aplastic anemia, so the T cells may come from the graft donor.

V gene TRBV12-3 or TRBV12-4 combines with J gene TRBJ2-1, with TRBD2 matching over 11 bases. This CDR3 has 14 residues. J was trimmed by 9 bases and V by 4 bases; bases with no gene match: 5. The CDR3 loop is CASSSVLAGAEQFF. The CDR3 coding sequence is TGTGCCAGCAGTTCGGTACTAGCGGGAGCTGAGCAGTTCTTC.

V and J are TRBV19 and TRBJ2-3; TRBD2 agrees at 8 bases. Germline-derived CDR1 and CDR2 are LNHDA and SQIVND (reference sequence). This CDR3 region has 18 residues. The junction had 16 bases not matched to a gene; V was cut back by 5 bases and J by 3 bases. The CDR3 spells CASSLEGNSGSLTDTQYF. The CDR3 DNA follows: TGTGCCAGTAGTCTGGAGGGGAACAGCGGGAGCTTAACAGATACGCAGTATTTT. Variable domain in full (rest from reference TRBV19 and TRBJ2-3): DGGITQSPKYLFRKEGQNVTLSCEQNLNHDAMYWYRQDPGQGLRLIYYSQIVNDFQKGDIAEGYSVSREKKESFPLTVTSAQKNPTAFYLCASSLEGNSGSLTDTQYFGPGTRLTVL.

J is TRBJ1-2 and V is TRBV6-7, with 8 bases matching TRBD1. TRBV6-7 is annotated as an ORF whose role is uncertain. The CDR3 has 15 residues. V dropped 10 bases and J dropped 4; count of bases not matched to a gene: 14. The CDR3 loop is CATPSPSTGGYGYTF. Here the CDR3 DNA reads TGTGCCACCCCCAGCCCGAGCACAGGGGGCTATGGCTACACCTTC.

This chain joins TRBV18 and TRBJ2-7, with TRBD2 matching 7 bases. The CDR3 has 11 residues. CDR1 and CDR2 (germline): KGHSH, LQKENI. J lost 6 bases, V lost 5 bases, and 1 base had no gene match. CDR3 bases: TGTGCCAGCTCAAGCGGGATCGAGCAGTACGTC. Its protein product is CASSSGIEQYV.

The V gene is TRBV28, the J gene TRBJ2-3, with TRBD2 matching over 8 bases. The V segment lost 6 bases and the J segment 0 bases; nucleotides outside the gene matches: 5. The length of the CDR3 is 15 residues. In germline, CDR1 is MDHEN, CDR2 SYDVKM. The chain's CDR3 is CASSREGPSTDTQYF. Written as DNA, the CDR3 is TGTGCCAGCAGCCGGGAGGGGCCCAGCACAGATACGCAGTATTTT.

This clonotype was detected a few times. This rearrangement joins TRBV7-9 to TRBJ2-1; D not certain. Germline CDR1 reads SEHNR; CDR2 reads FQNEAQ (reference sequence). The CDR3 is 13 amino acids. V was shortened by 2 bases and J by 6 bases, with 8 bases between the two germline ends. CDR3 sequence: CASSLPQSNEQFF. The CDR3 DNA sequence: TGTGCCAGCAGCTTACCACAAAGCAATGAGCAGTTCTTC.

A few counts support this clonotype. This chain links TRBV12-3 or TRBV12-4 with TRBJ2-3, with no clear D. Trimming took 8 bases from V and 1 from J, leaving 10 bases between them. The CDR3 covers 13 residues. CDR3 loop: CASCLVGTDTQYF. CDR3 DNA sequence: TGTGCCAGCTGTCTAGTAGGCACAGATACGCAGTATTTT.

This chain links TRBV9 with TRBJ2-7, with TRBD1 matching 8 bases. V lost 4 bases and J lost 5; bases outside the gene matches: 5. The germline V gene has CDR1 SGDLS and CDR2 YYNGEE. The CDR3 extends over 13 amino acids. The CDR3 coding sequence is TGTGCCAGCAGCCTTGACAGGGGAGACGAGCAGTACTTC. The encoded protein is CASSLDRGDEQYF.

This clonotype was detected only a few times. V and J are TRBV7-2 and TRBJ1-4; perhaps TRBD1 as D (5 bases). Germline V lookup: CDR1 SGHTA, CDR2 FQGNSA. The V and J ends lost 5 bases and 2 bases respectively, with 9 bases between them. CDR3 size: 14 residues. CDR3 in DNA: TGTGCCAGCAGCGTACAGGCGACTAATGAAAAACTGTTTTTT. Protein product: CASSVQATNEKLFF.

This chain uses TRBV13 with TRBJ2-6; tentative D call: TRBD2 (5 bases). The CDR3 totals 17 residues. Per the germline V gene, CDR1 is PRHDT and CDR2 is FYEKMQ (reference sequence). Trimming left V 2 bases short and J 0 bases short, with 11 bases between. CDR3 in DNA: TGTGCCAGCAGCTTAACCGGGGTCTACTCTGGGGCCAACGTCCTGACTTTC. The encoded protein is CASSLTGVYSGANVLTF.

The genes are TRBV19 and TRBJ1-1, with a possible D match to TRBD1 (5 bases). CDR1 and CDR2 (germline): LNHDA, SQIVND (reference sequence). The CDR3 length is 13 residues. Trimming took off 7 bases at V and 4 bases at J, with 13 bases between the two ends. The CDR3 is CASTTQEGTEAFF. For the CDR3, the DNA is TGTGCCAGTACCACACAGGAGGGCACTGAAGCTTTCTTT.

This clonotype was picked up a small number of times. This chain joins TRBV28 and TRBJ1-6; 7 nucleotides line up with TRBD1. The germline V gene has CDR1 MDHEN and CDR2 SYDVKM. The CDR3 is made up of 14 amino acids. Trimming took 7 bases from V and 7 from J; bases not matched to a gene: 7. CDR3 residues: CASKDRVRNSPLHF. CDR3 coding DNA: TGTGCCAGCAAAGACAGGGTGAGGAATTCACCCCTCCACTTT.

This rearrangement joins TRBV5-1 to TRBJ1-1; 9 bases line up with TRBD1. The CDR3 is 13 residues long. The germline gives CDR1 SGHRS, CDR2 YFSETQ. J lost 10 bases, V lost 3 bases, and 7 bases had no gene match. The CDR3: CASSSATGQGAFF. CDR3 coding DNA: TGCGCCAGCAGCTCCGCTACGGGACAGGGAGCTTTCTTT.

The sample holds many counts of this clonotype. V is TRBV15 and J is TRBJ2-3; the D is unclear. Per the germline V gene, CDR1 is LNHNV and CDR2 is YYDKDF (reference sequence). The CDR3 extends over 16 amino acids. V dropped 1 base and J dropped 0 bases, with 11 bases sitting between them. CDR3 residues: CATSRGFDGSTDTQYF. The CDR3, as DNA: TGTGCCACCAGCAGAGGTTTTGACGGTAGCACAGATACGCAGTATTTT.

The gene calls are TRBV6-5 and TRBJ2-1, with D hard to call. Germline CDR1 reads MNHEY; CDR2 reads SVGAGI. The CDR3 runs 17 residues. V was shortened by 2 bases and J by 2 bases, with 16 bases between the two germline ends. The CDR3 nucleotides read TGTGCCAGCAGTTACCTGAGACGAATTGATCCCTACAATGAGCAGTTCTTC. Protein product: CASSYLRRIDPYNEQFF.

This clonotype was seen repeatedly, ten times or more. The V and J genes are TRBV7-7 and TRBJ2-3; D gene ambiguous. Germline V gene sequence: CDR1 SSHAT, CDR2 FNYEAQ (reference sequence). The CDR3 length is 14 residues. Between the trimmed V and J ends, which lost 1 base and 7 bases, there was a span of 12 bases. The CDR3 sequence: CASSLEVNTHTQYF. The CDR3 region has the DNA TGTGCCAGCAGCTTAGAAGTCAACACTCATACGCAGTATTTT.

This clonotype was found a few times. This rearrangement joins TRBV29-1 to TRBJ2-1; no definite D call. The V gene's germline CDR1 is SQVTM and CDR2 ANQGSEA. V was trimmed by 3 bases and J by 4 bases, leaving 7 bases between them. There are 12 residues in the CDR3. The CDR3 here is CSVDVLYNEQFF. The CDR3 DNA reads TGCAGCGTTGATGTACTTTACAATGAGCAGTTCTTC.

This clonotype showed up just a few times. V and J are TRBV4-3 and TRBJ2-5, with D possibly matching TRBD2 (6 bases). The ends were cut back, 3 bases at V and 2 bases at J, with 13 bases in the middle. Germline values: CDR1 LGHNA, CDR2 YSLEER. The CDR3 consists of 15 residues. The CDR3, as DNA: TGCGCCAGCAGCCAGGTAGCGGCTCTTCAAGAGACCCAGTACTTC. This codes for CASSQVAALQETQYF.

This clonotype has only a few counts. The CDR3 DNA is TGTGCCAGCAGTTCCCGTTCAGGGAACATTCAGTACTTC. Encoded protein: CASSSRSGNIQYF. The chain links TRBV27 to TRBJ2-4, with a tentative D call TRBD1 (5 bases). The V end was cut by 4 bases, the J end by 7 bases, with 11 bases between. This CDR3 contains 13 residues. Per the germline V gene, CDR1 is MNHEY and CDR2 is SMNVEV (reference sequence).

This clonotype was recorded at least ten times. This rearrangement joins TRBV5-1 to TRBJ2-5; 13 bases fit TRBD2. This CDR3 region has 15 residues. Germline trimming cut 4 bases from V and 4 bases from J; bases unmatched to any gene: 4. Germline values: CDR1 SGHRS, CDR2 YFSETQ. The CDR3 DNA is TGCGCCAGCAGCCACGGACTAGCGGGAGCAGAGACCCAGTACTTC. Its translation: CASSHGLAGAETQYF.

J is TRBJ1-1 and V is TRBV7-2; D not resolved. CDR1 and CDR2 (germline): SGHTA, FQGNSA. Trimming removed 5 bases from V and 5 bases from J, with 15 bases in between. The CDR3 has 14 amino acids. The CDR3 DNA follows: TGTGCCAGCAGCCCATCGGGGTTTCGGACTGAAGCTTTCTTT. It yields the protein CASSPSGFRTEAFF.

This clonotype was recorded many times. The J gene is TRBJ2-2, the V gene TRBV24-1; D gene ambiguous. Germline V gene data show CDR1 as KGHDR and CDR2 as SFDVKD. The CDR3 length is 17 residues. V was shortened by 7 bases and J by 3 bases, with 20 bases between the two germline ends. CDR3 sequence (DNA): TGTGCCACCAGCGCTAGGCGACTCAGGAAAGACACCGGGGAGCTGTTTTTT. Amino acid sequence: CATSARRLRKDTGELFF.

This clonotype has a handful of counts. The chain employs TRBV7-2 and TRBJ2-5; a weak D match, TRBD2 (7 bases). In germline, CDR1 is SGHTA, CDR2 FQGNSA. There are 14 residues in the CDR3. V dropped 0 bases and J dropped 7 bases, with 12 bases sitting between them. CDR3 protein: CASSLAAAGATQYF. CDR3 bases: TGTGCCAGCAGCTTAGCGGCGGCGGGGGCGACCCAGTACTTC.

This clonotype has more than one count but fewer than ten. The rearrangement joins TRBV7-2 to TRBJ2-2, with a possible D match to TRBD2 (6 bases). V was trimmed by 4 bases and J by 7 bases, leaving 19 bases between them. The germline CDR1 and CDR2 sequences are SGHTA and FQGNSA. This CDR3 has 16 residues. CDR3 amino acids: CASSSRTPGGSGELFF. The CDR3 region has the DNA TGTGCCAGCAGCTCCCGGACTCCTGGAGGGAGCGGGGAGCTGTTTTTT. Full variable domain (missing parts from reference TRBV7-2 and TRBJ2-2): GAGVSQSPSNKVTEKGKDVELRCDPISGHTALYWYRQSLGQGLEFLIYFQGNSAPDKSGLPSDRFSAERTGGSVSTLTIQRTQQEDSAVYLCASSSRTPGGSGELFFGEGSRLTVL.

This clonotype was found a few times. The chain couples TRBV20-1 to TRBJ2-7; D is possibly TRBD2 (5 bases). Germline CDR1 is DFQATT and CDR2 is SNEGSKA (reference sequence). Trimming shortened V by 4 bases and J by 4 bases, and 17 bases separated the two germline ends. This CDR3 region has 14 residues. The CDR3 DNA follows: TGCAGTGCTACCCCGGGGTCTAGTTTTTACGAGCAGTACTTC. As protein: CSATPGSSFYEQYF.